Each of the 24 T cell receptor beta chains below was sequenced from the same sample in a study of T cell responses to AZD1222 COVID-19 vaccine. Clones were sequenced by immunoSEQ multiplex PCR, and TCRdb holds only the in-frame ones, with some missing. The table includes about 110,000 clones, under 95% detected once. Material: peripheral blood, obtained on day 0 of AZD1222 vaccination. These receptors were taken from an adult in good health.

The rearrangement links TRBV7-3 to TRBJ2-7, with D maybe TRBD2 (6 bases). The CDR3 loop spans 14 amino acids. Trimming cost V 5 bases and J 0 bases, with 11 bases left between them. The germline gives CDR1 SGHTA, CDR2 FQGTGA. The DNA of the CDR3 is TGTGCCAGCAGCCTCGGGGGACCCTCCTACGAGCAGTACTTC. This encodes CASSLGGPSYEQYF.

This clone was detected once. The chain employs TRBV11-2 and TRBJ2-7; tentative D call: TRBD2 (5 bases). Trimming removed 5 bases at V and 2 bases at J, with 13 bases between. Germline V lookup: CDR1 SGHAT, CDR2 FQNNGV. The length of the CDR3 is 14 residues. In nucleotides, the CDR3 is TGTGCCAGCAGCGCCAGCACCGGGGCCTACGAGCAGTACTTC. This gives the protein CASSASTGAYEQYF.

The CDR3 spells CASSFGQVQFEQYF. CDR3 sequence (DNA): TGTGCCAGCAGCTTTGGGCAGGTTCAGTTCGAGCAGTACTTC. This chain uses TRBV13 with TRBJ2-7; D ambiguous. Germline V CDR1 and CDR2: PRHDT, FYEKMQ (reference sequence). Trimming took off 3 bases at V and 6 bases at J, with 15 bases between the two ends. The CDR3 loop spans 14 amino acids.

This clone was found a few times. The V call is TRBV23-1, the J call TRBJ1-4, with D perhaps TRBD1 (5 bases). TRBV23-1 is treated as an ORF (open reading frame) with a function not yet certain. The CDR3 has 15 residues. Trimming removed 0 bases from V and 5 bases from J, with 10 bases in between. The CDR3 protein is CASSQSRPGNEKLFF. The CDR3 DNA is TGCGCCAGCAGTCAATCTAGGCCAGGGAATGAAAAACTGTTTTTT.

This clone was counted a single time. V and J are TRBV6-5 and TRBJ1-3; D gene unclear. The V gene's germline CDR1 is MNHEY and CDR2 SVGAGI. The V gene lost 7 bases and the J gene lost 1 base, with 14 bases spanning the gap. This CDR3 is 15 amino acids long. The CDR3 DNA is TGTGCCAGCAAAGTTTCGGTGATGTCTGGAAACACCATATATTTT. Encoded protein: CASKVSVMSGNTIYF.

The J gene is TRBJ1-5, the V gene TRBV7-6; no definite D call. The CDR3 loop spans 14 amino acids. Per the germline V gene, CDR1 is SGHVS and CDR2 is FNYEAQ. V lost 2 bases, J lost 9 bases, and 14 bases lay in between. The CDR3 here is CASSLSDSNSPQHF. CDR3 bases: TGTGCCAGCAGCTTATCGGACTCCAACTCGCCCCAGCATTTT. Variable domain in full (rest from reference TRBV7-6 and TRBJ1-5): GAGVSQSPRYKVTKRGQDVALRCDPISGHVSLYWYRQALGQGPEFLTYFNYEAQQDKSGLPNDRFSAERPEGSISTLTIQRTEQRDSAMYRCASSLSDSNSPQHFGDGTRLSIL.

The chain joins TRBV7-2 to TRBJ1-3; weak D call: TRBD1 (5 bases). The germline CDR1 and CDR2 sequences are SGHTA and FQGNSA. There are 12 residues in the CDR3. V was clipped by 11 bases and J by 2 bases, with 10 bases between them. DNA of the CDR3: TGTGCCGCAGGGACGGCTGGAAACACCATATATTTT. Its protein is CAAGTAGNTIYF.

The chain joins TRBV5-1 to TRBJ2-2; D is unclear. Germline CDR1 is SGHRS and CDR2 is YFSETQ. Trimming pared 5 bases from V and 6 bases from J, leaving 14 bases between. The CDR3 consists of 14 residues. The CDR3 loop is CASSWVEGPGELFF. The CDR3 region has the DNA TGCGCCAGCAGTTGGGTGGAAGGGCCCGGGGAGCTGTTTTTT.

This clone was recorded only once. This chain joins TRBV5-6 and TRBJ2-7; 11 bases align to TRBD1. The V segment lost 0 bases and the J segment 4 bases; nucleotides outside the gene matches: 3. This CDR3 is 15 amino acids long. CDR1 is SGHDT, CDR2 YYEEEE, per germline. The CDR3, as DNA: TGTGCCAGCAGCTTGGCGGGACAGGGGGAATACGAGCAGTACTTC. Translated: CASSLAGQGEYEQYF.

The count of this clone is one. The chain couples TRBV27 to TRBJ1-4; D is uncertain. Germline CDR1 reads MNHEY; CDR2 reads SMNVEV (reference sequence). The V and J ends lost 3 bases and 8 bases respectively, with 7 bases between them. The CDR3 extends over 12 amino acids. The CDR3 nucleotides read TGTGCCAGCAGTTTCGTAGGGGAAAAACTGTTTTTT. Encoded protein: CASSFVGEKLFF.

This chain uses TRBV2 with TRBJ1-2, with D maybe TRBD1 (5 bases). The CDR3 has 12 amino acids. Looked up from germline, CDR1 is SNHLY and CDR2 is FYNNEI. V lost 11 bases and J lost 7, with 17 bases in between. The CDR3 protein is CAPTGGEVGYTF. As DNA, the CDR3 is TGTGCCCCAACGGGGGGGGAAGTTGGCTACACCTTC. Together with reference TRBV2 and TRBJ1-2, the CDR3 gives the full variable domain: EPEVTQTPSHQVTQMGQEVILRCVPISNHLYFYWYRQILGQKVEFLVSFYNNEISEKSEIFDDQFSVERPDGSNFTLKIRSTKLEDSAMYFCAPTGGEVGYTFGSGTRLTVV.

This chain links TRBV19 with TRBJ2-7, with D tentatively TRBD2 (5 bases). The V gene's germline CDR1 is LNHDA and CDR2 SQIVND (reference sequence). The CDR3 is 12 amino acids. V was trimmed by 6 bases and J by 5 bases, leaving 11 bases between them. The CDR3 nucleotides are TGTGCCAGTAGCGACCTCGGGGACGAGCAGTACTTC. As protein: CASSDLGDEQYF.

This clone has just a few counts. This sequence joins TRBV27 and TRBJ2-1, with D possibly being TRBD1 or TRBD2 (5 bases each). Germline V gene data show CDR1 as MNHEY and CDR2 as SMNVEV (reference sequence). V gave up 5 bases and J gave up 8 bases, with 22 bases separating them. This CDR3 has 16 amino acids. The chain's CDR3 is CASSLFSSSRGHEQFF. In DNA, the CDR3 is TGTGCCAGCAGTCTATTTAGTTCTAGCCGGGGACATGAGCAGTTCTTC.

The chain combines TRBV5-1 with TRBJ2-5, with TRBD2 matching over 12 bases. The CDR3 is 15 residues long. V was clipped by 4 bases and J by 5 bases; unmatched bases: 6. Germline CDR1 reads SGHRS; CDR2 reads YFSETQ. The CDR3 nucleotides read TGCGCCAGCAGCGAAGCCGGGACTAGCGGGGAGACCCAGTACTTC. Its translation: CASSEAGTSGETQYF.

The V and J genes are TRBV27 and TRBJ2-2, with TRBD2 matching over 8 bases. Germline lookup yields CDR1 MNHEY and CDR2 SMNVEV (reference sequence). Germline trimming cut 6 bases from V and 5 bases from J; bases unmatched to any gene: 8. This CDR3 has 15 residues. The CDR3 DNA reads TGTGCCAGCAGCTCCTTAGCGGGGCCGACCGGGGAGCTGTTTTTT. Protein: CASSSLAGPTGELFF.

The chain couples TRBV19 to TRBJ2-7; D unclear. The ends were cut back, 2 bases at V and 3 bases at J, with 11 bases in the middle. The CDR3 is made up of 14 amino acids. Germline values: CDR1 LNHDA, CDR2 SQIVND (reference sequence). The CDR3 region has the DNA TGTGCCAGTAGTATACTCCTGGGAAACTACGAGCAGTACTTC. Translated: CASSILLGNYEQYF.

The genes are TRBV1 and TRBJ1-4. TRBV1 is described as a pseudogene. The CDR3 contains 18 residues. The CDR3 DNA sequence: TGCACCAGCAGCCCCTCGGGAGAGATTTCTCTAAATAATGAAAAACTGTTTTTT. Its translation is CTSSPSGEISLNNEKLFF.

The V call is TRBV6-1, the J call TRBJ1-2, with D maybe TRBD1 (6 bases). The CDR3 extends over 14 amino acids. Germline CDR1 and CDR2: MNHNS and SASEGT. The V end lost 2 bases, the J end lost 5 bases, and 12 bases lay between the germline ends. The CDR3, as DNA: TGTGCCAGCAGTGAATTGGGGGCAGGATATGGCTACACCTTC. It yields the protein CASSELGAGYGYTF.

The V and J genes are TRBV19 and TRBJ2-7, with a possible D match to TRBD1 (5 bases). With 5 bases removed from V and 5 bases from J, the gap between germline ends came to 13 bases. Germline V gene lookup returns CDR1 LNHDA and CDR2 SQIVND (reference sequence). The CDR3 length is 13 residues. CDR3 region: CASSPSSGNEQYF. In nucleotides, the CDR3 is TGTGCCAGTAGTCCTTCCTCAGGGAACGAGCAGTACTTC.

The V call is TRBV5-1, the J call TRBJ2-5, with D maybe TRBD2 (6 bases). The V gene lost 2 bases and the J gene lost 5 bases, with 10 bases spanning the gap. Germline loops: CDR1 SGHRS, CDR2 YFSETQ. The CDR3 length is 13 residues. The CDR3 region is CASSFTGEETQYF. The CDR3, as DNA: TGCGCCAGCAGCTTCACGGGAGAGGAGACCCAGTACTTC.

CDR3 bases: TGTGCCAGTAGTATACCCAGGACAGGGATAGATTCACCCCTCCACTTT. Protein sequence: CASSIPRTGIDSPLHF. This chain connects TRBV19 to TRBJ1-6, with 8 positions matching TRBD1. CDR3 size: 16 residues. CDR1 LNHDA and CDR2 SQIVND come from the germline V gene (reference sequence). After removal of 2 bases from V and 8 bases from J, the junction contained 8 bases not matched to a gene.

The rearrangement links TRBV21-1 to TRBJ2-7. TRBV21-1 is labeled a pseudogene. The CDR3 has 12 residues. This CDR3 reads CASSHDLHEQYF. The CDR3 coding sequence is TGTGCCAGCAGCCACGACCTCCACGAGCAGTACTTC.

This rearrangement joins TRBV19 to TRBJ2-5, with 7 positions matching TRBD1. The CDR3 extends over 12 amino acids. Germline CDR1 and CDR2: LNHDA and SQIVND (reference sequence). The V and J ends lost 7 bases and 5 bases, in that order; junction bases with no gene match: 4. CDR3 nucleotides: TGTGCCAGTAAAGGGGGCGGGGAGACCCAGTACTTC. Translated: CASKGGGETQYF. The whole variable domain, filled in from reference TRBV19 and TRBJ2-5, reads DGGITQSPKYLFRKEGQNVTLSCEQNLNHDAMYWYRQDPGQGLRLIYYSQIVNDFQKGDIAEGYSVSREKKESFPLTVTSAQKNPTAFYLCASKGGGETQYFGPGTRLLVL.

The chain is built from TRBV6-2 or TRBV6-3 and TRBJ1-5, with D possibly matching TRBD1 (5 bases). CDR1 and CDR2 from the germline V gene are MNHEY and SVGEGT. This CDR3 comprises 17 residues. Trimming removed 2 bases from V and 3 bases from J, with 17 bases in between. The CDR3 reads CASSYNVETAFNQPQHF. In nucleotides, the CDR3 is TGTGCCAGCAGTTACAACGTAGAGACAGCCTTCAATCAGCCCCAGCATTTT.